This entry features one T cell receptor beta chain sequence. The antigen remains undetermined. This sample was taken from a study of human T cells and chemical hapten exposure. The time point denotes: healthy volunteer bleed at 2 weeks. The authors extracted total RNA from unfractionated whole blood. Study-level findings and limits: The study found that DPC sensitization did not change TCRs above 1 in 1000 frequency.

Individual cDNA molecules in this library carried unique molecular identifiers. Study processing details: Samples had a median of roughly 100,000 TCRs, ranging roughly 23,224 to 690,600. TCRdb re-derived calls from the RACE reads in MiXCR, one entry per CDR3 protein. The V and J calls and clone size are TCRdb's, not the authors'. In the table there are over 85,000 distinct CDR3 sequences, around 8.8% of which are singletons. The CDR3 consists of 13 residues. The V end was cut by 0 bases, the J end by 5 bases, with 8 bases between. Per the germline V gene, CDR1 is SGHNT and CDR2 is YYREEE (reference sequence).

The material sequenced was whole blood. The rearrangement links TRBV5-4 to TRBJ1-1; no definite D call. The TCR comes from a female donor in good health. Some clones in this sample may be carry-over from other donors' samples. This CDR3 is CASSLGVETEAFF. Written as DNA, the CDR3 is TGTGCCAGCAGCTTGGGGGTTGAGACTGAAGCTTTCTTT.